The 13 T cell receptor beta chains in this list originate from one sample, sequenced in a study of long-term antiretroviral therapy in people with HIV. Assay version v3.0 of immunoSEQ was used, and it was run at survey level. TCRdb's copy holds only in-frame clones and misses some; the assay was immunoSEQ multiplex PCR. The sample gives tens of thousands of clones, approximately 85% of which show up once; roughly 6.6% is in the top ten. Sequences were derived from unsorted PBMCs, sampled 1.5 years after starting antiretroviral therapy. These receptors came from a young man with HIV.

The gene calls are TRBV4-2 and TRBJ2-2; possibly TRBD2 for D (5 bases). The germline V gene has CDR1 LGHNA and CDR2 YNFKEQ. CDR3 size: 17 residues. V was shortened by 0 bases and J by 8 bases, with 19 bases between the two germline ends. The CDR3 loop reads CASSQDRRGLLGGELFF. In DNA, the CDR3 is TGTGCCAGCAGCCAAGATAGAAGAGGGCTTCTGGGGGGGGAGCTGTTTTTT.

V is TRBV7-9 and J is TRBJ1-1; 9 bases map to TRBD1. This CDR3 has 14 amino acids. Trimming at V came to 7 bases and at J to 7 bases, leaving 10 bases not matched to a gene. The germline CDR1 and CDR2 sequences are SEHNR and FQNEAQ (reference sequence). In DNA, the CDR3 is TGTGCCAGCATCGAACAGGGGGCATCAGTTGAAGCTTTCTTT. This sequence encodes CASIEQGASVEAFF.

This clone was seen only a few times. This chain links TRBV5-6 with TRBJ1-5; 7 bases map to TRBD1. This CDR3 contains 17 residues. Germline values: CDR1 SGHDT, CDR2 YYEEEE. Trimming at V came to 4 bases and at J to 0 bases, leaving 10 bases not matched to a gene. In DNA form, the CDR3 reads TGTGCCAGCAGCGAGGGGGCCGGGACGGATAGCAATCAGCCCCAGCATTTT. It is translated as CASSEGAGTDSNQPQHF. Supplemented by reference TRBV5-6 and TRBJ1-5, the full variable domain reads DAGVTQSPTHLIKTRGQQVTLRCSPKSGHDTVSWYQQALGQGPQFIFQYYEEEERQRGNFPDRFSGHQFPNYSSELNVNALLLGDSALYLCASSEGAGTDSNQPQHFGDGTRLSIL.

The V call is TRBV7-9, the J call TRBJ2-1; TRBD2 agrees at 10 bases. Germline lookup yields CDR1 SEHNR and CDR2 FQNEAQ (reference sequence). V shed 6 bases, J shed 3 bases, and the junction held 8 bases outside the gene matches. This CDR3 is built from 16 residues. This chain's CDR3 is CASSISGRSYYNEQFF. CDR3 sequence (DNA): TGTGCCAGCAGTATTAGCGGGAGGAGCTACTACAATGAGCAGTTCTTC. Based on the CDR3 plus reference TRBV7-9 and TRBJ2-1, the full variable domain is DTGVSQNPRHKITKRGQNVTFRCDPISEHNRLYWYRQTLGQGPEFLTYFQNEAQLEKSRLLSDRFSAERPKGSFSTLEIQRTEQGDSAMYLCASSISGRSYYNEQFFGPGTRLTVL.

This chain joins TRBV4-3 and TRBJ2-7; D not certain. V was cut by 1 base and J by 6 bases, with 10 bases left in between. CDR1 LGHNA and CDR2 YSLEER come from the germline V gene. CDR3 length: 13 residues. The CDR3 reads CASSQGARTEQYF. CDR3 DNA sequence: TGCGCCAGCAGCCAAGGGGCAAGGACCGAGCAGTACTTC.

The chain has TRBV5-1 and TRBJ1-4; a possible D gene is TRBD1 (5 bases). Germline CDR1 SGHRS, CDR2 YFSETQ. Between the trimmed V and J ends, which lost 0 bases and 14 bases, there was a span of 11 bases. This CDR3 comprises 12 residues. CDR3 amino acids: CASSLDRQGLFF. Here the CDR3 DNA reads TGCGCCAGCAGCTTGGACAGGCAAGGTCTGTTTTTT.

The V call is TRBV30, the J call TRBJ1-1, with D perhaps matching TRBD1 (6 bases). The CDR3 length is 13 residues. Deletions cut 5 bases from V and 6 bases from J, with 16 bases between. The germline V gene has CDR1 GTSNPN and CDR2 SVGIG (reference sequence). CDR3 in DNA: TGTGCCTGGGGCCGGGGTGGGGGCCCTGAAGCTTTCTTT. Its protein product is CAWGRGGGPEAFF. The full variable domain, rest sourced from reference TRBV30 and TRBJ1-1, is SQTIHQWPATLVQPVGSPLSLECTVEGTSNPNLYWYRQAAGRGLQLLFYSVGIGQISSEVPQNLSASRPQDRQFILSSKKLLLSDSGFYLCAWGRGGGPEAFFGQGTRLTVV.

The chain employs TRBV6-6 and TRBJ1-2; D is possibly TRBD1 (6 bases). This CDR3 comprises 12 residues. Germline CDR1 and CDR2: MNHNY and SVGAGI (reference sequence). V was shortened by 8 bases and J by 3 bases, with 10 bases between the two germline ends. CDR3 bases: TGTGCCAGCGGGGGCTTGGACTATGGCTACACCTTC. Protein sequence: CASGGLDYGYTF.

The chain combines TRBV10-3 with TRBJ2-7, with D possibly TRBD1 on 6 matching bases. V was clipped by 1 base and J by 4 bases, with 14 bases between them. CDR1 is ENHRY and CDR2 is SYGVKD in the germline V gene. The CDR3 consists of 15 residues. In DNA form, the CDR3 reads TGTGCCATCAGTGAGTTACAGGGAAATCGTTACGAGCAGTACTTC. Its protein is CAISELQGNRYEQYF.

The gene calls are TRBV4-3 and TRBJ1-3, with D possibly being TRBD1 (6 bases). The CDR3 has 15 amino acids. The germline V gene has CDR1 LGHNA and CDR2 YSLEER. The V end lost 1 base, the J end lost 4 bases, and 11 bases lay between the germline ends. CDR3 DNA sequence: TGCGCCAGCAGCCAAGCCTGGCAGGGGGGAAACACCATATATTTT. It translates to CASSQAWQGGNTIYF.

The chain combines TRBV19 with TRBJ1-2, with 8 bases fitting TRBD1. Per germline, CDR1 LNHDA and CDR2 SQIVND (reference sequence). Unmatched junction bases numbered 4, after V lost 5 bases and J lost 2 bases. The CDR3 length is 14 residues. The CDR3 here is CASSYRDRNYGYTF. The CDR3 nucleotides read TGTGCCAGTAGTTACCGGGACAGGAACTATGGCTACACCTTC.

The CDR3 DNA reads as TGTGCCACCAGCAGAGAGGGACTAGCGGCTAGCACAGATACGCAGTATTTT. It encodes CATSREGLAASTDTQYF. The chain has TRBV15 and TRBJ2-3; TRBD2 matches at 11 bases. V lost 0 bases to trimming and J lost 0 bases; unmatched junction nucleotides: 2. Looked up from germline, CDR1 is LNHNV and CDR2 is YYDKDF (reference sequence). This CDR3 is built from 17 residues.

V usage is TRBV9 and J usage is TRBJ2-7; D unclear. V was shortened by 0 bases and J by 5 bases, with 9 bases between the two germline ends. This CDR3 has 13 amino acids. Germline V gene lookup returns CDR1 SGDLS and CDR2 YYNGEE. The CDR3 reads CASSVGVGHEQYF. The DNA of the CDR3 is TGTGCCAGCAGCGTAGGAGTAGGGCACGAGCAGTACTTC.